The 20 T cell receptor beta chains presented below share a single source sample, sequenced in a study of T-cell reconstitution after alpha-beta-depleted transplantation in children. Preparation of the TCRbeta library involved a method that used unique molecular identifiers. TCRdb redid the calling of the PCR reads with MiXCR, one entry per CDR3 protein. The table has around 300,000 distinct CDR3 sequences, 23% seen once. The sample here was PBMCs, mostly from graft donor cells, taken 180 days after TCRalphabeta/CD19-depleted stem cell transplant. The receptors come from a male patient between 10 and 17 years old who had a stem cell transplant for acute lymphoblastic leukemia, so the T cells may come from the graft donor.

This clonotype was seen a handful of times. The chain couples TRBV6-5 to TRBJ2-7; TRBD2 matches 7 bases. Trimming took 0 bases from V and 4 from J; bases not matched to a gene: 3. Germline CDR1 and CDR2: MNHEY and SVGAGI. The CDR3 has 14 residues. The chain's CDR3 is CASSYSGGDYEQYF. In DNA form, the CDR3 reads TGTGCCAGCAGTTACTCGGGGGGGGATTACGAGCAGTACTTC.

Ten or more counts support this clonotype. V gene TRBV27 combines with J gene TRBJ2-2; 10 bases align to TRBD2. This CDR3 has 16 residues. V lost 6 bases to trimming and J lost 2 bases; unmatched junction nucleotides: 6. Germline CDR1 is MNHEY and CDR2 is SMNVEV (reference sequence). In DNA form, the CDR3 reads TGTGCCAGCAGCCTACGACTAGCGGGCAACACCGGGGAGCTGTTTTTT. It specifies CASSLRLAGNTGELFF.

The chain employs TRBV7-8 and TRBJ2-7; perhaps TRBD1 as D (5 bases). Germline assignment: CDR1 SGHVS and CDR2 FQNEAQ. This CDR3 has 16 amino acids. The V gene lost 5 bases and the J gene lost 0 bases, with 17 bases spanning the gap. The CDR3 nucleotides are TGTGCCAGCAGCGCAGGGTCAGTGGGGATCTCCTACGAGCAGTACTTC. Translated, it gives CASSAGSVGISYEQYF.

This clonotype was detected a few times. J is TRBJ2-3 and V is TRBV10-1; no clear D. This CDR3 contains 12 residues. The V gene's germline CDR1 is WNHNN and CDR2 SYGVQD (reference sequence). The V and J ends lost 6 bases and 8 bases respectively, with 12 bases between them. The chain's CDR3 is CASSTLRGTQYF. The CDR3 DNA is TGCGCCAGCAGCACACTCCGCGGTACGCAGTATTTT.

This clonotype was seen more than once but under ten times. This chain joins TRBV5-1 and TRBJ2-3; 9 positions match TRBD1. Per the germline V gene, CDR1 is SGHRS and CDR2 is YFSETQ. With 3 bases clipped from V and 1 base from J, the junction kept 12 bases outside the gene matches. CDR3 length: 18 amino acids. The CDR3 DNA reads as TGCGCCAGCAGCTCGGTAAACTCCGGGACAGGGCGCACAGATACGCAGTATTTT. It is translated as CASSSVNSGTGRTDTQYF.

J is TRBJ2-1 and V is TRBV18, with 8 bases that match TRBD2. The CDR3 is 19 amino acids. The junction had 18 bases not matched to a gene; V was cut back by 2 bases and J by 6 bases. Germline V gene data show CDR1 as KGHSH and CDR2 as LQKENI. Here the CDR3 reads CASSPRVPLAGPLTNEQFF. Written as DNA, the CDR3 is TGTGCCAGCTCACCAAGGGTCCCATTAGCGGGACCCCTCACCAATGAGCAGTTCTTC.

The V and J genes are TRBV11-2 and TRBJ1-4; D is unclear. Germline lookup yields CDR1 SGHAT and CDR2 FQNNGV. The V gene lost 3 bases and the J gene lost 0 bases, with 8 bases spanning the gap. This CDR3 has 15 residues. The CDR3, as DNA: TGTGCCAGCAGCTTCAGCCCTGCAACTAATGAAAAACTGTTTTTT. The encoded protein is CASSFSPATNEKLFF.

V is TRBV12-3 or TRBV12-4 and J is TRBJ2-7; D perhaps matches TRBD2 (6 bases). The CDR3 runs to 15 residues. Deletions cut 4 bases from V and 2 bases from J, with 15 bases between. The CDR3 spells CASSYVSGAAYEQYF. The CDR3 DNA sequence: TGTGCCAGCAGTTACGTTAGCGGAGCAGCCTACGAGCAGTACTTC.

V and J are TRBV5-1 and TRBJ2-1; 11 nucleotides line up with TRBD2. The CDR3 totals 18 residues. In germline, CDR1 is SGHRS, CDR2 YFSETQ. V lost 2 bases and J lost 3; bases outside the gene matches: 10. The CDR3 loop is CASSFRPSGGTYYNEQFF. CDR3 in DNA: TGCGCCAGCAGCTTCCGCCCTAGCGGGGGGACCTACTACAATGAGCAGTTCTTC.

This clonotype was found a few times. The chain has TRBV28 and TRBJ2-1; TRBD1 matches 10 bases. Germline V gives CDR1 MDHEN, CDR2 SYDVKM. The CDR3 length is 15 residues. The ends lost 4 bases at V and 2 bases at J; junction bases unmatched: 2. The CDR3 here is CASSWDRGPYNEQFF. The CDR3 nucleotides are TGTGCCAGCAGTTGGGACAGGGGCCCCTACAATGAGCAGTTCTTC.

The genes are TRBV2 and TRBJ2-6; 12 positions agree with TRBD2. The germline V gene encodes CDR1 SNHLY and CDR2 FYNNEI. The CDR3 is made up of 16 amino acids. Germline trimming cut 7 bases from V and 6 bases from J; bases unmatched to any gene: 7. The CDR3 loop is CASTGLAGSKANVLTF. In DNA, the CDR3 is TGTGCCAGCACTGGACTAGCGGGAAGTAAGGCCAACGTCCTGACTTTC.

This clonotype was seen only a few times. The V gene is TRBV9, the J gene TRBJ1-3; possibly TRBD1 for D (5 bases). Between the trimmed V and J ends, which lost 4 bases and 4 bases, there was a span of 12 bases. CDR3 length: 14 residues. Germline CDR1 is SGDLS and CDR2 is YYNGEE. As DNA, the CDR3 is TGTGCCAGCAGCTCTGGGACTTCAGGAAACACCATATATTTT. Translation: CASSSGTSGNTIYF.

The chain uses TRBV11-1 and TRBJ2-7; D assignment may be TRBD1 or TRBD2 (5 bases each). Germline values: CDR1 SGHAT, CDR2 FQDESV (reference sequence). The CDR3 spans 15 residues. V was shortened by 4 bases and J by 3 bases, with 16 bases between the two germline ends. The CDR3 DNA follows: TGTGCCAGCAGCTCCCCCCCTCTTGGGGGCTACGAGCAGTACTTC. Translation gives CASSSPPLGGYEQYF.

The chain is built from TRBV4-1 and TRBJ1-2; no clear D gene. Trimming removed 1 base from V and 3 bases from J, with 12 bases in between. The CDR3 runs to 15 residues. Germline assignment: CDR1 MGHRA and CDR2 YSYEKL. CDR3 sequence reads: CASSQVNPGDYGYTF. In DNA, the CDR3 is TGCGCCAGCAGCCAAGTGAACCCCGGGGACTATGGCTACACCTTC.

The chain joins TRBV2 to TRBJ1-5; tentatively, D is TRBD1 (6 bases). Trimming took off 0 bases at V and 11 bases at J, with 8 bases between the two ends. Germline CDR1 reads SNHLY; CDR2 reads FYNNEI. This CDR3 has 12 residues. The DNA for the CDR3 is TGTGCCAGCAGTGAAGCGGGGGGCGCCCAGCATTTT. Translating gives CASSEAGGAQHF. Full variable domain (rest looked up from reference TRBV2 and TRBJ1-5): EPEVTQTPSHQVTQMGQEVILRCVPISNHLYFYWYRQILGQKVEFLVSFYNNEISEKSEIFDDQFSVERPDGSNFTLKIRSTKLEDSAMYFCASSEAGGAQHFGDGTRLSIL.

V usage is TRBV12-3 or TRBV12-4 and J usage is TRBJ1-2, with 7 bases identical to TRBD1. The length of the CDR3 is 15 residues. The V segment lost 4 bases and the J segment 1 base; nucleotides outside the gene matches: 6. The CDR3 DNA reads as TGTGCCAGCAGTTATCCGACAGGGTATAACTATGGCTACACCTTC. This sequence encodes CASSYPTGYNYGYTF.

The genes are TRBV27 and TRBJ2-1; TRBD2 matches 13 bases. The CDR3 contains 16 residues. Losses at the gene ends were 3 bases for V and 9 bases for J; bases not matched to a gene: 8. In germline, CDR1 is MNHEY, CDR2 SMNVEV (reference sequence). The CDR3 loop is CASSFLRTSGSGEQFF. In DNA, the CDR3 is TGTGCCAGCAGTTTCCTGAGGACTAGCGGGAGCGGTGAGCAGTTCTTC.

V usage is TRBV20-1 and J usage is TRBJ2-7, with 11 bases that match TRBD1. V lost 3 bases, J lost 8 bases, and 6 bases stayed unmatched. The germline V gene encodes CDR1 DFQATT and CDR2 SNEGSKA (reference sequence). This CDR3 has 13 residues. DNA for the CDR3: TGCAGTGCTAGGGACAGGGGGCGCTTCCAGCAGTACTTC. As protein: CSARDRGRFQQYF.

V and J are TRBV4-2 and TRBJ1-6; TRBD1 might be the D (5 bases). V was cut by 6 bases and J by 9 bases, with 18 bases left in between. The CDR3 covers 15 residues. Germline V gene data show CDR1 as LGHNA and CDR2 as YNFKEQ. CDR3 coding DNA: TGTGCCAGCAGTCCCACAGGAAGTTGGAGTTCACCCCTCCACTTT. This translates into CASSPTGSWSSPLHF.

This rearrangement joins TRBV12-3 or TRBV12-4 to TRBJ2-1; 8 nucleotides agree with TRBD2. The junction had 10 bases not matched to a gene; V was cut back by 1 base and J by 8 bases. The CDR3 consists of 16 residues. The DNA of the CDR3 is TGTGCCAGCAGTTTAGTAATGACGGGAGGGCCGGATGAGCAGTTCTTC. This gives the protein CASSLVMTGGPDEQFF.